This TCR beta chain was sequenced during a study of blood T cell repertoires in COVID-19. Study in general: COVID-19 samples from acute and convalescent phases originated in the United States, Italy and Spain. From T cells, B-cell-depleted T cells, or PBMCs came the material, which was cDNA or gDNA.

Per the study methods: Reference gene primer amplification in the assay estimated nucleated cell counts. The assay was immunoSEQ multiplex PCR, and TCRdb's table has in-frame clones only and misses some. The V and J calls and clone size were taken over from that table, and D and trimming were inferred from the DNA. The sample includes some 96,000 clones, around 88% seen only once; the top ten take around 1.6%. The CDR3 totals 13 residues. The germline V and J ends were trimmed by 6 bases and 10 bases, with 19 bases remaining between them. Germline CDR1 WSHSY, CDR2 SAAADI. The V call is TRBV10-2, the J call TRBJ2-7; D is ambiguous. Specimen: peripheral blood. The clonotype originates from a man older than 75 with acute or convalescent COVID-19. CDR3 residues: CASRDDQRRPQYF. The CDR3 region has the DNA TGCGCCAGCAGAGATGACCAGAGGCGACCTCAGTACTTC.